The 21 T cell receptor beta chains in this list originate from one sample, sequenced in a study of CD8+ T cells in alopecia areata. Treatment reported: oral pan-JAK inhibitor, 5-10 mg twice daily. Following extraction, RNA underwent reverse transcription to cDNA, which served as the sequencing template. Produced via immunoSEQ multiplex PCR; TCRdb's table is partial and in-frame only. This table has approximately 210,000 clones, 60% appearing once. The material sequenced was CD4+ T cells sorted from blood, taken at week 24, from a patient treated with tofacitinib. These receptors originate from a human donor with alopecia areata.

This clone turned up a few times. The V and J genes are TRBV30 and TRBJ2-6; possible D gene TRBD1, 6 bases. Looked up from germline, CDR1 is GTSNPN and CDR2 is SVGIG (reference sequence). Between the trimmed V and J ends, which lost 4 bases and 1 base, there was a span of 8 bases. The CDR3 has 14 residues. Here the CDR3 reads CAWITGSGANVLTF. The CDR3 nucleotides read TGTGCCTGGATTACAGGGTCTGGGGCCAACGTCCTGACTTTC.

The chain recombines TRBV29-1 with TRBJ2-6; a weak D match, TRBD1 (6 bases). The V gene lost 3 bases and the J gene lost 4 bases, with 13 bases spanning the gap. This CDR3 contains 15 residues. From germline, CDR1 is SQVTM and CDR2 ANQGSEA. This CDR3 reads CSVDPTGTGANVLTF. The CDR3 bases are TGCAGCGTTGACCCCACAGGGACCGGGGCCAACGTCCTGACTTTC. The full variable domain, rest sourced from reference TRBV29-1 and TRBJ2-6, is SAVISQKPSRDICQRGTSLTIQCQVDSQVTMMFWYRQQPGQSLTLIATANQGSEATYESGFVIDKFPISRPNLTFSTLTVSNMSPEDSSIYLCSVDPTGTGANVLTFGAGSRLTVL.

The chain joins TRBV9 to TRBJ1-1; 7 bases line up with TRBD1. V was pared by 4 bases and J by 8 bases, with 14 bases of the junction left unmatched. The CDR3 is 15 amino acids. The germline gives CDR1 SGDLS, CDR2 YYNGEE. The CDR3 reads CASSPLMTGLKEAFF. The CDR3 DNA sequence: TGTGCCAGCAGCCCTCTCATGACAGGGTTGAAAGAAGCTTTCTTT.

A single count supports this clone. The genes are TRBV7-2 and TRBJ2-5; D is uncertain. The CDR3 totals 11 residues. Germline V CDR1 and CDR2: SGHTA, FQGNSA. Between the trimmed V and J ends, which lost 5 bases and 1 base, there was a span of 2 bases. The CDR3 nucleotides are TGTGCCAGCAGCATCCAAGAGACCCAGTACTTC. Translating gives CASSIQETQYF.

The genes are TRBV29-1 and TRBJ1-5; tentatively, D is TRBD1 (5 bases). In germline, CDR1 is SQVTM, CDR2 ANQGSEA. This CDR3 spans 13 amino acids. V was cut by 7 bases and J by 7 bases, with 17 bases left in between. The CDR3 sequence: CSAGDGRGQPQHF. The CDR3 DNA follows: TGCAGCGCTGGGGACGGCCGGGGCCAGCCCCAGCATTTT.

The rearrangement links TRBV27 to TRBJ2-7, with D maybe TRBD2 (5 bases). The CDR3 loop spans 16 amino acids. Trimming removed 3 bases from V and 3 bases from J, with 18 bases in between. Per the germline V gene, CDR1 is MNHEY and CDR2 is SMNVEV (reference sequence). CDR3 in DNA: TGTGCCAGCAGTTTTTCCCCGGGAACAGAGAACTACGAGCAGTACTTC. This translates into CASSFSPGTENYEQYF.

The V call is TRBV5-1, the J call TRBJ2-3, with a tentative D call TRBD1 (5 bases). This CDR3 comprises 14 residues. V was cut by 4 bases and J by 3 bases, with 12 bases left in between. CDR1 is SGHRS and CDR2 is YFSETQ in the germline V gene. CDR3 coding DNA: TGCGCCAGCAGCCGGTCGACAGTTACAGATACGCAGTATTTT. Protein product: CASSRSTVTDTQYF.

V and J are TRBV5-1 and TRBJ2-1, with 8 bases fitting TRBD2. The CDR3 sequence is 14 residues long. J lost 0 bases, V lost 5 bases, and 1 base had no gene match. CDR1 is SGHRS, CDR2 YFSETQ, per germline. The CDR3 bases are TGCGCCAGCAGAACTAGCGGCTCCTACAATGAGCAGTTCTTC. Its protein product is CASRTSGSYNEQFF.

This clone has a count of ten or more. This chain joins TRBV27 and TRBJ1-1, with TRBD1 matching 7 bases. This CDR3 has 14 amino acids. The junction had 5 bases not matched to a gene; V was cut back by 5 bases and J by 2 bases. Looked up from germline, CDR1 is MNHEY and CDR2 is SMNVEV (reference sequence). The CDR3 here is CASSRGQFNTEAFF. The CDR3 DNA is TGTGCCAGCAGTAGGGGACAGTTTAACACTGAAGCTTTCTTT.

This clone was seen more than once but under ten times. J is TRBJ2-3 and V is TRBV5-1, with unresolved D. Germline assignment: CDR1 SGHRS and CDR2 YFSETQ. The V end lost 7 bases, the J end lost 8 bases, and 17 bases lay between the germline ends. This CDR3 spans 13 amino acids. The CDR3 is CASATDVMGTQYF. The DNA for the CDR3 is TGCGCCAGCGCTACAGATGTGATGGGTACGCAGTATTTT.

The chain uses TRBV11-2 and TRBJ2-3; D unclear. The CDR3 is 16 amino acids. Per the germline V gene, CDR1 is SGHAT and CDR2 is FQNNGV. Trimming took off 0 bases at V and 3 bases at J, with 13 bases between the two ends. The CDR3, as DNA: TGTGCCAGCAGCTTAGAAATAGGGTGGGTGACAGATACGCAGTATTTT. This encodes CASSLEIGWVTDTQYF.

The V call is TRBV4-1, the J call TRBJ2-2, with D possibly TRBD2 on 5 matching bases. V was shortened by 0 bases and J by 0 bases, with 11 bases between the two germline ends. The CDR3 has 17 residues. Germline-derived CDR1 and CDR2 are MGHRA and YSYEKL. The CDR3 bases are TGCGCCAGCAGCCAAGAAATAGCGAGAGCGAACACCGGGGAGCTGTTTTTT. It encodes CASSQEIARANTGELFF.

The CDR3 is CASSLGWGPNTGELFF. CDR3 bases: TGTGCCAGCAGCCTCGGATGGGGGCCCAACACCGGGGAGCTGTTTTTT. The chain recombines TRBV9 with TRBJ2-2, with a possible D match to TRBD1 (6 bases). Trimming removed 4 bases from V and 2 bases from J, with 15 bases in between. This CDR3 has 16 residues. Germline CDR1 is SGDLS and CDR2 is YYNGEE.

This clone was observed a few times. The chain has TRBV18 and TRBJ2-1, with D possibly matching TRBD1 (5 bases). This CDR3 is built from 12 residues. V was cut by 0 bases and J by 10 bases, with 7 bases left in between. CDR1 is KGHSH and CDR2 is LQKENI in the germline V gene. DNA for the CDR3: TGTGCCAGCTCACCACCGAGACAGGAGCAGTTCTTC. Protein: CASSPPRQEQFF.

This clone showed up just a few times. The chain employs TRBV5-4 and TRBJ2-2; 9 nucleotides align to TRBD1. Germline CDR1 and CDR2: SGHNT and YYREEE (reference sequence). This CDR3 spans 16 amino acids. Trimming at V came to 4 bases and at J to 1 base, leaving 5 bases not matched to a gene. The CDR3 sequence: CASSAGQGQNTGELFF. CDR3 coding DNA: TGTGCCAGCAGCGCGGGACAGGGACAGAACACCGGGGAGCTGTTTTTT.

V gene TRBV30 combines with J gene TRBJ2-4; a weak D match, TRBD1 (6 bases). The germline V gene has CDR1 GTSNPN and CDR2 SVGIG (reference sequence). V lost 3 bases to trimming and J lost 6 bases, with 12 bases between them. The CDR3 is 13 amino acids. CDR3 DNA sequence: TGTGCCTGGAGCTGGGGCAGGGGAAACATTCAGTACTTC. Translating gives CAWSWGRGNIQYF.

This clone was seen a handful of times. The chain employs TRBV11-2 and TRBJ2-7, with D unresolved. Germline V CDR1 and CDR2: SGHAT, FQNNGV. Trimming left V 5 bases short and J 0 bases short, with 14 bases between. The CDR3 is 15 residues long. The CDR3 bases are TGTGCCAGCAGCCCGGGTTACCCGAGCTCCTACGAGCAGTACTTC. This encodes CASSPGYPSSYEQYF.

This chain uses TRBV19 with TRBJ2-7, with D unresolved. Trimming cost V 2 bases and J 2 bases, with 10 bases left between them. The CDR3 sequence is 14 residues long. The germline V gene encodes CDR1 LNHDA and CDR2 SQIVND (reference sequence). The CDR3 DNA reads TGTGCCAGTAGTATATCTGTGACAACCTACGAGCAGTACTTC. Encoded protein: CASSISVTTYEQYF.

The chain combines TRBV4-3 with TRBJ2-3, with 7 positions matching TRBD1. The length of the CDR3 is 14 residues. V was pared by 2 bases and J by 9 bases, with 8 bases of the junction left unmatched. Germline values: CDR1 LGHNA, CDR2 YSLEER. This chain's CDR3 is CASSQRTGVDTQYF. CDR3 in DNA: TGCGCCAGCAGCCAACGTACAGGGGTGGACACGCAGTATTTT.

The table lists this clone with a few counts. The chain carries TRBV30 and TRBJ2-5, with TRBD2 identical over 7 bases. CDR1 GTSNPN and CDR2 SVGIG come from the germline V gene (reference sequence). V shed 0 bases, J shed 5 bases, and the junction held 6 bases outside the gene matches. This CDR3 spans 14 amino acids. The CDR3 nucleotides read TGTGCCTGGAGTGTTGGCGGGGGTATGGAGACCCAGTACTTC. This translates into CAWSVGGGMETQYF.

The V and J genes are TRBV19 and TRBJ1-4, with 7 bases lining up with TRBD1. Germline V gene data show CDR1 as LNHDA and CDR2 as SQIVND (reference sequence). V shed 5 bases, J shed 6 bases, and the junction held 9 bases outside the gene matches. CDR3 length equals 15 residues. CDR3 sequence: CASSFPSRGDEKLFF. CDR3 in DNA: TGTGCCAGTAGTTTCCCCTCCAGGGGGGATGAAAAACTGTTTTTT.